This T cell receptor (beta chain) was documented in a study of T cell responses to AZD1222 COVID-19 vaccine. About the study: Some second doses came at about 4 weeks and others at about 12 weeks; these were pooled.

The method was immunoSEQ multiplex PCR; TCRdb's version includes in-frame clones alone and lacks a portion of them. The table shows more than 150,000 clones, with 80% to 95% occurring only once. The V end was cut by 5 bases, the J end by 3 bases, with 8 bases between. The germline V gene encodes CDR1 SEHNR and CDR2 FQNEAQ (reference sequence). CDR3 length: 13 residues. The V and J genes are TRBV7-9 and TRBJ1-3; D perhaps matches TRBD1 (5 bases). This sequence originates from an adult in good health. The sequences come from peripheral blood, collected on day 0 of AZD1222 vaccination. CDR3 region: CASSAGSGNTIYF. CDR3 in DNA: TGTGCCAGCAGCGCAGGGAGTGGAAACACCATATATTTT.